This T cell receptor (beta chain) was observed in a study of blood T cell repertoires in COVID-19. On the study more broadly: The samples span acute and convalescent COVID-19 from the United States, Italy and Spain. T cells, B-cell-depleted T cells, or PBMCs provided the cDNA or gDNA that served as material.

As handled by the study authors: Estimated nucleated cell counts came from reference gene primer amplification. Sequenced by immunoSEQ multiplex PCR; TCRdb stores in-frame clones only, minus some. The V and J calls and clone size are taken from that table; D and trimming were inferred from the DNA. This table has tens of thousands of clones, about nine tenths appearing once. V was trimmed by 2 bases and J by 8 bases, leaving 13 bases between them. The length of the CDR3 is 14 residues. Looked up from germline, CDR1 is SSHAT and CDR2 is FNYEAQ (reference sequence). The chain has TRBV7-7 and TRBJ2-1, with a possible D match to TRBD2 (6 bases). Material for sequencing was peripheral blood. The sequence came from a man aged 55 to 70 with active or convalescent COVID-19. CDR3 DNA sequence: TGTGCCAGCAGCTTATCGAACAGGAGGGATGAGCAGTTCTTC. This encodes CASSLSNRRDEQFF.